The sequence of this T cell receptor beta chain was determined in a study of CD8+CD57+ T cells in acquired aplastic anemia. At the level of the study: Sorted CD4+ and CD8+ cell DNA averaged about 3 ug.

Study results and caveats: Patients and controls shared some 30 CD8+ CDR3 sequences, highly expressed in patients.

Both TCR beta VDJ combination and CDR3 sequence profiling were carried out. Genomic DNA was the template for this profiling. TCRdb redid the calling of the reads with MiXCR, one entry per CDR3 protein. The sample yields 210,000 or so distinct CDR3 sequences, roughly 53% seen once. This clonotype was seen ten or more times. The antigen is unknown. The CDR3 consists of 12 residues. V dropped 5 bases and J dropped 8 bases, with 12 bases sitting between them. The germline CDR1 and CDR2 sequences are SGHVS and FNYEAQ. Flow cytometry had shown expanded CD8+CD57+ cells in the patients chosen for sequencing. Patients had not yet gotten any therapy when their blood was taken for sampling.

The origin of this receptor is a human donor with aplastic anemia. The sample taken for sequencing was sorted CD4+, CD8+, or CD8+CD57+ T cells (not recorded which) from PBMCs. The rearrangement links TRBV7-6 to TRBJ1-2; D is unclear. The CDR3: CASSPVEVGYTF. The CDR3 DNA reads TGTGCCAGCAGCCCGGTAGAGGTGGGCTACACCTTC. Full variable domain (missing parts from reference TRBV7-6 and TRBJ1-2): GAGVSQSPRYKVTKRGQDVALRCDPISGHVSLYWYRQALGQGPEFLTYFNYEAQQDKSGLPNDRFSAERPEGSISTLTIQRTEQRDSAMYRCASSPVEVGYTFGSGTRLTVV.